This paragraph reports one TCR beta chain. Together with a sample-barcoded 5' primer, a J-beta primer mix was included in a second PCR lasting about 7 to 12 cycles. TCRdb reprocessed the 5' RACE reads with MiXCR, giving one entry per CDR3 protein. The sample consists of about 970,000 distinct CDR3 sequences, 51% of them appearing once. This sample was taken from a study of blood T cells in healthy people across ages. Sequences were obtained from blood. The receptor was derived from a woman aged 55-70 years in good health.

This CDR3 is CASSPGDRRDGYTF. CDR3 in DNA: TGTGCCAGCAGTCCTGGGGACAGGCGGGATGGCTACACCTTC. The chain links TRBV6-1 to TRBJ1-2; 8 positions agree with TRBD1. CDR1 is MNHNS, CDR2 SASEGT, per germline. V was clipped by 5 bases and J by 6 bases; unmatched bases: 8. This CDR3 spans 14 amino acids.